The next 8 T cell receptor beta chains were all read from a single sample in a study of blood T cells in healthy people across ages. Then a second PCR, running roughly 7 to 11 cycles, was carried out with a sample-barcoded 5' primer and a J-beta primer mix. From the 5' RACE reads, TCRdb called clonotypes with MiXCR, one entry per CDR3 protein. The sample includes 780,000 or so distinct CDR3 sequences, 25% seen only once; the top ten take under 4%. The sample also formed part of further work on T cells of mothers and their children.

Sequenced input: blood. The receptors were sampled from a boy aged 5-17 years in good health.

For this clonotype: The junction departs from germline at one end; a sequencing error may be responsible. The CDR3 coding sequence is TGCGCCAGCACCCAAGACCGGACAGCCTACAATGAGCAGTTCTTC. Encoded protein: CASTQDRTAYNEQFF. The chain joins TRBV4-3 to TRBJ2-1; possibly TRBD1 for D (6 bases). Per the germline V gene, CDR1 is LGHNA and CDR2 is YSLEER. The CDR3 extends over 15 amino acids.

In regard to this clonotype: The junction does not match germline at one end; this may be a read error. V gene TRBV3-1 combines with J gene TRBJ2-7; 9 positions match TRBD2. Germline CDR1 is LGHDT and CDR2 is YNNKEL (reference sequence). CDR3 size: 16 residues. The CDR3 protein is CACSQGSSGGAYEQYF. CDR3 nucleotides: TGTGCCTGCAGCCAAGGGAGTAGCGGGGGTGCCTACGAGCAGTACTTC.

In the case of this clonotype: Because the CDR3 is missing its conserved closing phenylalanine or tryptophan, this is likely a read error. The DNA is left out, because the CDR3 cannot be placed on it with certainty; the CDR3 is given as TCRdb lists it. The gene calls are TRBV3-1 and TRBJ2-4. The CDR3 is 10 residues long, ends included. Germline V lookup: CDR1 LGHDT, CDR2 YNNKEL (reference sequence). The CDR3 reads CASSQEGFGI.

A note on this clonotype: One end of the junction fails to match germline, which may point to a read error. CDR3 sequence: CASSQEPGWTEAFF. The DNA of the CDR3 is TGTGCCAGCAGTCAAGAACCAGGTTGGACTGAGGCTTTCTTT. The V gene is TRBV27, the J gene TRBJ1-1; no clear D gene. The CDR3 runs to 14 residues. Germline V gene data show CDR1 as MNHEY and CDR2 as SMNVEV (reference sequence).

The V call is TRBV6-2 or TRBV6-3, the J call TRBJ2-7; D may correspond to TRBD1 or TRBD2 (6 bases each). V was shortened by 4 bases and J by 3 bases, with 22 bases between the two germline ends. The CDR3 loop spans 17 amino acids. Per the germline V gene, CDR1 is MNHEY and CDR2 is SVGEGT. This chain's CDR3 is CASSSLLGTGTYYEQYF. In DNA form, the CDR3 reads TGTGCCAGCAGTTCCCTCCTGGGAACAGGGACTTACTACGAGCAGTACTTC.

This clonotype was found a few times. The V and J genes are TRBV7-9 and TRBJ1-4; maybe TRBD1 (5 bases). This CDR3 is built from 17 residues. Looked up from germline, CDR1 is SEHNR and CDR2 is FQNEAQ (reference sequence). Trimming removed 0 bases at V and 8 bases at J, with 19 bases between. The CDR3 region has the DNA TGTGCCAGCAGCTTAGCAAGGGCCCAGGGCGTCGGGGAAAAACTGTTTTTT. Protein: CASSLARAQGVGEKLFF.

This clonotype was counted only a few times. V gene TRBV9 combines with J gene TRBJ1-2, with TRBD1 identical over 7 bases. The germline V gene encodes CDR1 SGDLS and CDR2 YYNGEE. This CDR3 is 15 amino acids long. The CDR3 nucleotides read TGTGTCTCGGCCTTTAACAGGGGAGGAAACTATGGCTACACCTTC. Protein: CVSAFNRGGNYGYTF.

This clonotype was recorded at least ten times. The chain joins TRBV4-3 to TRBJ2-5, with 9 bases aligning to TRBD2. The CDR3 is 16 residues long. V lost 0 bases to trimming and J lost 4 bases; unmatched junction nucleotides: 6. Germline CDR1 and CDR2: LGHNA and YSLEER. The CDR3 loop reads CASSQDRDSGRETQYF. CDR3 coding DNA: TGCGCCAGCAGCCAAGATAGAGATAGCGGGAGAGAGACCCAGTACTTC.